These T cell receptor beta chains were read from a single sample in a study of chronic HIV infection and antiretroviral therapy. TCRdb redid the calling of the 5' RACE reads with MiXCR, one entry per CDR3 protein. Counted here are about 38,000 distinct CDR3 sequences, roughly 8% occurring once; the ten biggest clones make up roughly 2.6%. The sequenced sample consisted of peripheral blood. All receptors derive from an adult who had HIV and had not received antiretroviral therapy, or was an uninfected healthy control (not recorded which). Each CDR3 is given with its conserved first and last residue. The D gene is left open where the match is weak. Clone size is not always given. Where it is, it says once, few, many or a class for expanded clones.

j_gene: TRBJ2-3
abundance: many
v_gene: TRBV20-1
d_gene: TRBD2
CDR3nt: TGCAGTGCTACCACGCGTACCAGCGGGAGTCGGACAGATACGCAGTATTTT
CDR3aa: CSATTRTSGSRTDTQYF

j_gene: TRBJ2-7
abundance: many
v_gene: TRBV20-1
d_gene: .
CDR3nt: TGCAGTGCTAGAGATATCGGCAGGGACCCCTACGAGCAGTACTTC
CDR3aa: CSARDIGRDPYEQYF

j_gene: TRBJ2-7
abundance: few
v_gene: TRBV6-5
d_gene: .
CDR3nt: TGTGCCAGCAGTGGAAGGTACGAGCAGTACTTC
CDR3aa: CASSGRYEQYF

j_gene: TRBJ2-3
abundance: few
v_gene: TRBV20-1
d_gene: TRBD2
CDR3nt: TGCAGTGCTACGTCTAGCGGCCGTAATGCAGATACGCAGTATTTT
CDR3aa: CSATSSGRNADTQYF

j_gene: TRBJ2-1
abundance: .
v_gene: TRBV7-2
d_gene: TRBD1
CDR3nt: TGTGCCAGCAGGGAAGGACAGGGTGTCCATGAGCAGTTCTTC
CDR3aa: CASREGQGVHEQFF

j_gene: TRBJ2-3
abundance: few
v_gene: TRBV10-3
d_gene: TRBD2
CDR3nt: TGTGCCATCAGTGTGGGCGGGAGACTAATCACAGATACGCAGTATTTT
CDR3aa: CAISVGGRLITDTQYF

j_gene: TRBJ2-7
abundance: many
v_gene: TRBV5-1
d_gene: TRBD1
CDR3nt: TGCGCCAGCAGCCTTGGGGGACAGGGCTACGAGCAGTACTTC
CDR3aa: CASSLGGQGYEQYF

j_gene: TRBJ2-4
abundance: many
v_gene: TRBV6-2/TRBV6-3
d_gene: .
CDR3nt: TGTGCCAGCAGTCGACCGGGACTTACAAACATTCAGTACTTC
CDR3aa: CASSRPGLTNIQYF

j_gene: TRBJ2-7
abundance: many
v_gene: TRBV4-3
d_gene: .
CDR3nt: TGCGCCAGCAGCCAAGAATACCCAGGAGCCTACGAGCAGTACTTC
CDR3aa: CASSQEYPGAYEQYF

j_gene: TRBJ2-5
abundance: many
v_gene: TRBV27
d_gene: .
CDR3nt: TGTGCCAGCAGTTTATGGCGGGGAAACCAAGAGACCCAGTACTTC
CDR3aa: CASSLWRGNQETQYF

j_gene: TRBJ2-1
abundance: many
v_gene: TRBV3-1
d_gene: TRBD2
CDR3nt: TGTGCCAGCAGCCATCGGACTAGCCGGGGGGGCCCTTACAATGAGCAGTTCTTC
CDR3aa: CASSHRTSRGGPYNEQFF

j_gene: TRBJ2-3
abundance: few
v_gene: TRBV11-2
d_gene: .
CDR3nt: TGTGCCAGCAGCTTAGGTGGTCGCACAGATACGCAGTATTTT
CDR3aa: CASSLGGRTDTQYF

j_gene: TRBJ2-7
abundance: .
v_gene: TRBV27
d_gene: .
CDR3nt: TGTGCCAGCAGCAGCGGAAACTCCTACGAGCAGTACTTC
CDR3aa: CASSSGNSYEQYF

j_gene: TRBJ2-5
abundance: .
v_gene: TRBV29-1
d_gene: TRBD2
CDR3nt: TGCAGCGTTGAATTCCAGAACCCTCTCGGCGGGAGGGCAGAGACCCAGTACTTC
CDR3aa: CSVEFQNPLGGRAETQYF

j_gene: TRBJ2-2
abundance: .
v_gene: TRBV27
d_gene: .
CDR3nt: TGTGCCAGCAGACGTAGTCCGGCAGGGTACACCGGGGAGCTGTTTTTT
CDR3aa: CASRRSPAGYTGELFF

j_gene: TRBJ2-3
abundance: many
v_gene: TRBV2
d_gene: .
CDR3nt: TGTGCCAGCGGACTTAACCAGGGGGATACGCAGTATTTT
CDR3aa: CASGLNQGDTQYF

j_gene: TRBJ2-5
abundance: many
v_gene: TRBV9
d_gene: .
CDR3nt: TGTGCCAGCAGCGTAGGTTGGCTAGCAGAAGAGACCCAGTACTTC
CDR3aa: CASSVGWLAEETQYF

j_gene: TRBJ2-1
abundance: many
v_gene: TRBV29-1
d_gene: TRBD2
CDR3nt: TGCAGCGTGAACCTAGGACTAGCGGGAGGCGATGAGCAGTTCTTC
CDR3aa: CSVNLGLAGGDEQFF

j_gene: TRBJ2-5
abundance: few
v_gene: TRBV5-4
d_gene: .
CDR3nt: TGTGCCAGCAGCACCCGGACAGCGAAAGAGACCCAGTACTTC
CDR3aa: CASSTRTAKETQYF

j_gene: TRBJ2-7
abundance: many
v_gene: TRBV28
d_gene: .
CDR3nt: TGTGCCAGCAGTTTTAGCGTCCGCCAGGTCTCCTACGAGCAGTACTTC
CDR3aa: CASSFSVRQVSYEQYF

j_gene: TRBJ2-5
abundance: .
v_gene: TRBV4-1
d_gene: TRBD2
CDR3nt: TGCGCCAGCAGCCAAGGAAAAGTAATAGCGGGGAGGCAAGAGACCCAGTACTTC
CDR3aa: CASSQGKVIAGRQETQYF